The 25 T cell receptor beta chains below were found in one sample sequenced in a study of blood T cell repertoires in COVID-19. The table came from immunoSEQ multiplex PCR; TCRdb's copy has only in-frame clones and leaves some out. The data hold a few hundred thousand clones, with roughly 84% observed a single time. Sequencing was performed on PBMCs or T cells enriched from blood (not recorded which). These receptors were obtained from a woman aged 18-29 years who had been exposed to COVID-19.

J is TRBJ1-6 and V is TRBV28; a weak D match, TRBD1 (5 bases). Germline values: CDR1 MDHEN, CDR2 SYDVKM. Trimming removed 7 bases at V and 4 bases at J, with 11 bases between. This CDR3 has 14 residues. As DNA, the CDR3 is TGTGCCAGCATCGAACCAGGGTATAATTCACCCCTCCACTTT. Its protein is CASIEPGYNSPLHF.

The chain employs TRBV15 and TRBJ1-2; D is perhaps TRBD1 (6 bases). Trimming stripped 1 base from V and 4 bases from J, with 10 bases between. This CDR3 has 14 amino acids. From germline, CDR1 is LNHNV and CDR2 YYDKDF (reference sequence). CDR3 residues: CATSRGTGFYGYTF. The CDR3 DNA reads TGTGCCACCAGCAGAGGAACAGGGTTCTATGGCTACACCTTC. Supplemented by reference TRBV15 and TRBJ1-2, the full variable domain reads DAMVIQNPRYQVTQFGKPVTLSCSQTLNHNVMYWYQQKSSQAPKLLFHYYDKDFNNEADTPDNFQSRRPNTSFCFLDIRSPGLGDTAMYLCATSRGTGFYGYTFGSGTRLTVV.

V is TRBV5-4 and J is TRBJ1-2; no definite D call. V was trimmed by 2 bases and J by 4 bases, leaving 12 bases between them. The CDR3 runs 14 residues. Germline V gene sequence: CDR1 SGHNT, CDR2 YYREEE (reference sequence). The CDR3 loop reads CASSLAGDLYGYTF. In DNA form, the CDR3 reads TGTGCCAGCAGCTTAGCGGGAGACCTCTATGGCTACACCTTC.

This chain joins TRBV6-5 and TRBJ1-2; TRBD1 is a possible D gene (6 bases). V was pared by 8 bases and J by 4 bases, with 14 bases between. The CDR3 has 13 residues. From germline, CDR1 is MNHEY and CDR2 SVGAGI. DNA for the CDR3: TGTGCCAGCGGCCCGGGGGGCACCTATGGCTACACCTTC. Residues: CASGPGGTYGYTF.

The chain couples TRBV4-3 to TRBJ2-6, with 12 bases lining up with TRBD1. V lost 7 bases and J lost 4; bases outside the gene matches: 5. The V gene's germline CDR1 is LGHNA and CDR2 YSLEER. There are 16 residues in the CDR3. The CDR3 DNA follows: TGCGCCAGCATGGGGACAGGGGGCGAGGGGGCCAACGTCCTGACTTTC. Translated, it gives CASMGTGGEGANVLTF.

This clone was recorded a few times. This rearrangement joins TRBV9 to TRBJ1-4; D is unresolved. The CDR3 loop spans 15 amino acids. V lost 3 bases and J lost 8, with 17 bases in between. Germline V CDR1 and CDR2: SGDLS, YYNGEE. Here the CDR3 reads CASSARSAFGEKLFF. CDR3 bases: TGTGCCAGCAGCGCCCGTAGTGCATTCGGGGAAAAACTGTTTTTT.

V gene TRBV15 combines with J gene TRBJ1-2; weak D call: TRBD1 (5 bases). Germline V lookup: CDR1 LNHNV, CDR2 YYDKDF (reference sequence). The germline V and J ends were trimmed by 2 bases and 4 bases, with 20 bases remaining between them. This CDR3 region has 17 residues. The CDR3 protein is CATSRIGRGDVAYGYTF. As DNA, the CDR3 is TGTGCCACCAGCAGAATCGGACGGGGGGACGTCGCCTATGGCTACACCTTC.

V gene TRBV20-1 combines with J gene TRBJ1-4; D may be TRBD1 (6 bases). Germline loops: CDR1 DFQATT, CDR2 SNEGSKA (reference sequence). V shed 7 bases and J shed 7 bases, with 10 bases lying between them. The CDR3 contains 11 residues. The CDR3 DNA is TGCAGTGTTCCCAGGGGTGAAAAACTGTTTTTT. Protein product: CSVPRGEKLFF.

The genes are TRBV5-5 and TRBJ1-5, with TRBD1 as a possible D gene (5 bases). The germline V gene has CDR1 SGHKS and CDR2 YYEKEE (reference sequence). The CDR3 extends over 15 amino acids. V was clipped by 0 bases and J by 5 bases, with 12 bases between them. For the CDR3, the DNA is TGTGCCAGCAGCTTGGAACCAGGGAAGTATCAGCCCCAGCATTTT. This gives the protein CASSLEPGKYQPQHF.

CDR3 coding DNA: TGTGCCAGCAGCCAAGGTGTCTCGTGTCTAGATAACGAGCAGTACTTC. It yields the protein CASSQGVSCLDNEQYF. The J gene is TRBJ2-7, the V gene TRBV3-1 (or the pseudogene TRBV3-2); D is unclear. The CDR3 loop spans 16 amino acids. Germline V gene data show CDR1 as LGHDT and CDR2 as YNNKEL (reference sequence). The V end was cut by 1 base, the J end by 5 bases, with 18 bases between.

The V call is TRBV5-1, the J call TRBJ2-3, with D possibly TRBD2 on 6 matching bases. Germline loops: CDR1 SGHRS, CDR2 YFSETQ. V was cut by 5 bases and J by 3 bases, with 10 bases left in between. The CDR3 contains 13 residues. This CDR3 is CASSPSGTDTQYF. The CDR3 DNA follows: TGCGCCAGCAGTCCCAGCGGGACAGATACGCAGTATTTT.

The chain has TRBV2 and TRBJ1-4; no clear D. Germline V lookup: CDR1 SNHLY, CDR2 FYNNEI. This CDR3 is built from 17 residues. V lost 3 bases and J 8 bases, leaving 22 bases between the germline ends. The CDR3 loop reads CASSEIDPGKPREKLFF. The CDR3 DNA sequence: TGTGCCAGCAGTGAGATAGACCCGGGGAAACCTAGGGAAAAACTGTTTTTT.

The chain employs TRBV19 and TRBJ2-5; D unresolved. Germline-derived CDR1 and CDR2 are LNHDA and SQIVND (reference sequence). The germline V and J ends were trimmed by 7 bases and 5 bases, with 14 bases remaining between them. This CDR3 contains 13 residues. The CDR3 region has the DNA TGTGCCAGTAACAGATATTCTGGGGAGACCCAGTACTTC. It codes for CASNRYSGETQYF.

This clone was seen only once. This chain links TRBV6-5 with TRBJ2-2; the D is unclear. Deletions cut 6 bases from V and 1 base from J, with 12 bases between. This CDR3 has 15 residues. CDR1 is MNHEY, CDR2 SVGAGI, per germline. CDR3 sequence reads: CASSPDRLNTGELFF. The CDR3 DNA is TGTGCCAGCAGCCCAGATCGACTGAACACCGGGGAGCTGTTTTTT.

This clone was counted between two and nine times. This chain joins TRBV7-8 and TRBJ1-1; a possible D gene is TRBD1 (5 bases). Germline V lookup: CDR1 SGHVS, CDR2 FQNEAQ. CDR3 length: 15 residues. Trimming stripped 8 bases from V and 5 bases from J, with 21 bases between. CDR3 in DNA: TGTGCCAGCTCCCCGCAGGGAGGTCGTCCGACTGAAGCTTTCTTT. It encodes CASSPQGGRPTEAFF.

This clone was counted once. The chain links TRBV12-3 or TRBV12-4 to TRBJ2-7; TRBD2 is a possible D gene (6 bases). This CDR3 region has 13 residues. V was trimmed by 1 base and J by 6 bases, leaving 10 bases between them. The CDR3 nucleotides are TGTGCCAGCAGTTTAGGGGGGGTGGTCGAGCAGTACTTC. It specifies CASSLGGVVEQYF.

This sequence joins TRBV28 and TRBJ2-4, with D hard to call. This CDR3 contains 13 residues. Germline CDR1 is MDHEN and CDR2 is SYDVKM. Trimming cost V 2 bases and J 1 base, with 3 bases left between them. CDR3 coding DNA: TGTGCCAGCAGTTTACGGGCCAAAAACATTCAGTACTTC. This gives the protein CASSLRAKNIQYF.

J is TRBJ2-3 and V is TRBV3-1 (or the pseudogene TRBV3-2), with TRBD1 as a possible D gene (6 bases). Germline CDR1 reads LGHDT; CDR2 reads YNNKEL (reference sequence). The CDR3 is 15 amino acids. Trimming took 1 base from V and 6 from J, leaving 14 bases between them. As DNA, the CDR3 is TGTGCCAGCAGCCAAGTCGGGACACTGCGCGATACGCAGTATTTT. It specifies CASSQVGTLRDTQYF.

V and J are TRBV27 and TRBJ1-1; a weak D match, TRBD1 (5 bases). V was trimmed by 6 bases and J by 7 bases, leaving 12 bases between them. Germline V gives CDR1 MNHEY, CDR2 SMNVEV (reference sequence). This CDR3 has 12 amino acids. The CDR3 DNA reads TGTGCCAGCAGACCTGGGGGGGGTGAAGCTTTCTTT. Translating gives CASRPGGGEAFF.

The J gene is TRBJ2-7, the V gene TRBV7-2; D is possibly TRBD2 (5 bases). CDR1 SGHTA and CDR2 FQGNSA come from the germline V gene. V was shortened by 3 bases and J by 0 bases, with 15 bases between the two germline ends. The CDR3 has 16 residues. CDR3: CASSFGLRDYSYEQYF. In DNA form, the CDR3 reads TGTGCCAGCAGCTTTGGTCTGAGGGATTACTCCTACGAGCAGTACTTC.

J is TRBJ1-2 and V is TRBV27, with 7 bases lining up with TRBD1. J lost 4 bases, V lost 6 bases, and 14 bases had no gene match. This CDR3 has 16 amino acids. Germline V gene sequence: CDR1 MNHEY, CDR2 SMNVEV (reference sequence). CDR3 amino acids: CASRADRDELGYGYTF. The CDR3 coding sequence is TGTGCCAGCAGAGCCGACAGGGACGAGTTGGGCTATGGCTACACCTTC.

This chain links TRBV9 with TRBJ1-2; TRBD1 aligns across 7 bases. The CDR3 contains 14 residues. Unmatched junction bases numbered 7, after V lost 3 bases and J lost 5 bases. CDR1 and CDR2 from the germline V gene are SGDLS and YYNGEE. This chain's CDR3 is CASSGEGAGYGYTF. The CDR3 nucleotides are TGTGCCAGCAGCGGTGAGGGGGCAGGTTATGGCTACACCTTC.

To note about this clone: Within the sample, other DNA sequences also encode this same CDR3. V and J are TRBV3-1 (or the pseudogene TRBV3-2) and TRBJ2-3, with a possible D match to TRBD1 (6 bases). Germline assignment: CDR1 LGHDT and CDR2 YNNKEL (reference sequence). Trimming left V 0 bases short and J 3 bases short, with 10 bases between. This CDR3 is 15 amino acids long. CDR3 loop: CASSQEGGRTDTQYF. CDR3 in DNA: TGTGCCAGCAGCCAAGAAGGGGGACGGACAGATACGCAGTATTTT.

The chain has TRBV18 and TRBJ2-7; 10 bases match TRBD1. In germline, CDR1 is KGHSH, CDR2 LQKENI. Germline trimming cut 3 bases from V and 2 bases from J; bases unmatched to any gene: 13. The CDR3 covers 18 residues. The CDR3 here is CASSPLGPSGQGTYEQYF. The CDR3, as DNA: TGTGCCAGCTCACCCTTAGGCCCCTCGGGACAGGGGACCTACGAGCAGTACTTC.

This chain links TRBV27 with TRBJ2-7; the match to TRBD1 covers 7 bases. In germline, CDR1 is MNHEY, CDR2 SMNVEV (reference sequence). This CDR3 spans 16 amino acids. V was clipped by 2 bases and J by 2 bases; unmatched bases: 9. DNA of the CDR3: TGTGCCAGCAGTTTAACGCCCACAGGGGTCACCTACGAGCAGTACTTC. Its protein product is CASSLTPTGVTYEQYF.